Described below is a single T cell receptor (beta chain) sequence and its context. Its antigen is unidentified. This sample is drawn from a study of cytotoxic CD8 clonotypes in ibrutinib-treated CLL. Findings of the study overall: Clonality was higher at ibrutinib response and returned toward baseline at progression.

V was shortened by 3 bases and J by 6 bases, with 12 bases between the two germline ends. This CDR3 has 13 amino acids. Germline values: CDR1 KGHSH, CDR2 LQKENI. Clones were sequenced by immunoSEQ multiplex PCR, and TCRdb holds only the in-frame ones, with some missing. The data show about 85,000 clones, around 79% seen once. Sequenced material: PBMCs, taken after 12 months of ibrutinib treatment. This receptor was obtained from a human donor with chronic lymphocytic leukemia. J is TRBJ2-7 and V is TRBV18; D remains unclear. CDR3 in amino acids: CASSPSAIGEQYF. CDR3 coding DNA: TGTGCCAGCTCACCGAGCGCTATTGGCGAGCAGTACTTC.